Listed below are T cell receptor beta chains from one sample, sequenced in a study of cytomegalovirus exposure and HLA in healthy donors. Profiling relied on immunoSEQ multiplex PCR, and the TCRdb table lists in-frame clones only, not all of them. Altogether around 100,000 clones are present, 65% to 80% being singletons, with the ten largest covering 16%. The sequencing input was PBMCs. The receptors were gathered from a woman younger than 30 in good health and CMV-seropositive. Both conserved end residues are trimmed from each CDR3. Clone size is not always given. Where it is, it says once, few, many or a class for expanded clones.

>TRBJ1-5|TRBV28|.
ASSTGASNQPQH
>TRBJ2-1|TRBV2|.
ASGWGQYNEQF
>TRBJ2-1|TRBV6-5|.
ASSYTGLAGGNEQF
>TRBJ2-3|TRBV2|.
ASRAGSLAGGRGTDTQY
>TRBJ1-1|TRBV7-3|.
ASSGGQNTEAF
>TRBJ2-3|TRBV6-4|few
ASSDSAGKGTDTQY
>TRBJ1-4|TRBV25-1|.
ASSEGTGFATNEKLF
>TRBJ2-2|TRBV11-2|.
ASSFTDLATGELF
>TRBJ1-2|TRBV7-6|.
ASSLAGGNYGYT
>TRBJ1-5|TRBV2|.
ASKGPPRGSNQPQH
>TRBJ1-1|TRBV5-4|.
ASSQDFGNTEAF
>TRBJ1-4|TRBV5-8|few
ASSSQGMGREKLF
>TRBJ2-7|TRBV2|.
ASSVQGSRYEQY
>TRBJ2-7|TRBV4-3|.
ASSQELIAGRYEQY
>TRBJ2-5|TRBV27|.
ASSWTGQGTQY
>TRBJ1-1|TRBV19|.
ASNPNDREGEAF
>TRBJ1-5|TRBV4-2|few
ASSQTNRDTTYSNQPQH
>TRBJ2-3|TRBV4-2|few
ASSHPGTADTQY
>TRBJ1-1|TRBV5-3|.
ARSNPRTGDRRTEAF
>TRBJ2-7|TRBV29-1|.
SVQTWGGGYEQY
>TRBJ2-5|TRBV4-1|many
ASSPGGASWETQY
>TRBJ2-1|TRBV7-7|.
ASSLGPVWRGENNEQF
>TRBJ1-6|TRBV4-2|.
ASSQGTAYNSPLH
>TRBJ1-2|TRBV19|.
ASSRTERNYGYT
>TRBJ2-1|TRBV7-2|.
ASSREGGVSTTDEQF
>TRBJ2-3|TRBV7-7|.
ASSLGGLAGETSTDTQY
>TRBJ2-1|TRBV5-4|.
ASSSYNEQF
>TRBJ2-2|TRBV5-6|.
ASSLIPTLNTGELF
>TRBJ1-2|TRBV19|.
ASSMEKGYGYT
>TRBJ2-5|TRBV5-1|.
ASSLRPTSGGPEETQY
>TRBJ1-1|TRBV4-3|.
ASSQDLGGAGNTEAF
>TRBJ1-1|TRBV6-5|.
ASSYLNRVGTEAF
>TRBJ1-4|TRBV5-1|.
ASSTRDREFNEKLF
>TRBJ2-7|TRBV9|.
ASSRAGLAGGGEQY
>.|TRBV15|.
ATSRDLYEQY
>TRBJ2-5|TRBV7-9|.
ASSFEGEQY
>TRBJ2-7|TRBV25-1|.
ASTDRVGYEQY
>TRBJ2-7|TRBV7-2|once
ASSLAPADRGPYEQY
>TRBJ1-2|TRBV7-2|.
ASSLTAINYGYT
>TRBJ2-7|TRBV6-5|.
ASTRLGNGYEQY
>.|TRBV6-5|.
ASRAGGRGYEQY
>TRBJ2-6|TRBV6-1|.
ASSEATGSGANVLT
>TRBJ2-7|TRBV5-4|once
ASSLGTSSGEQY
>TRBJ2-5|TRBV4-1|.
ASSQDRETQY
>TRBJ2-1|TRBV27|.
ASSVDSSSYNEQF
>TRBJ2-7|TRBV28|once
ATARTYEQY
>TRBJ2-5|TRBV9|few
ASSPGGGRIETQY
>TRBJ1-2|TRBV5-3|.
ARSYGRGYGYT
>TRBJ1-5|TRBV7-2|.
ASSLVAEPYQPQH